Listed below are T cell receptor beta chains from one sample, sequenced in a study of shared clonotypes between healthy human individuals. Assay: immunoSEQ multiplex PCR; the TCRdb copy retains only in-frame clones and omits some. This sample has a few million clones, with around nine tenths found just once. The sequenced sample was naive CD4+ T cells sorted from blood. All receptors derive from a man aged 18-30 years in good health. Each CDR3 is given with its conserved first and last residue. Fields, in order: clone size, J gene, D gene, V gene, CDR3 DNA, CDR3 protein. A D gene is named only where the DNA matches it firmly. The listing skips clone size in some rows; elsewhere it reads once, few, many or a size class.

clone size: -; J gene: TRBJ2-7; D gene: -; V gene: TRBV7-9; CDR3 DNA: TGTGCCAGCAGCTTAGGGAGCGAGCGCGAGCAGTACTTC; CDR3 protein: CASSLGSEREQYF
clone size: -; J gene: TRBJ2-6; D gene: -; V gene: TRBV7-2; CDR3 DNA: TGTGCCAGCAGCTTACAGCCCTCTGGGGCCAACGTCCTGACTTTC; CDR3 protein: CASSLQPSGANVLTF
clone size: -; J gene: TRBJ1-1; D gene: -; V gene: TRBV6-1; CDR3 DNA: TGTGCCAGCTCTAGGGGTGCGAACACTGAAGCTTTCTTT; CDR3 protein: CASSRGANTEAFF
clone size: -; J gene: TRBJ1-3; D gene: -; V gene: TRBV7-2; CDR3 DNA: TGTGCCAGCAGCCACCGGCTAGGAAACACCATATATTTT; CDR3 protein: CASSHRLGNTIYF
clone size: once; J gene: TRBJ1-6; D gene: -; V gene: TRBV4-1; CDR3 DNA: TGCGCCAGCAGCCAAGCCCCGGGCAGGGAGTATAATTCACCCCTCCACTTT; CDR3 protein: CASSQAPGREYNSPLHF
clone size: -; J gene: TRBJ2-1; D gene: -; V gene: TRBV1; CDR3 DNA: TGCACCAGCAGCCAAGATGGGAAGCCGACTAGCGCCGCTAATGAGCAGTTCTTC; CDR3 protein: CTSSQDGKPTSAANEQFF
clone size: once; J gene: TRBJ2-3; D gene: -; V gene: TRBV4-1; CDR3 DNA: TGCGCCAGCAGCCAAGTTGGAGGGGGGCGCGGGAGCACAGATACGCAGTATTTT; CDR3 protein: CASSQVGGGRGSTDTQYF
clone size: -; J gene: TRBJ1-5; D gene: -; V gene: TRBV7-9; CDR3 DNA: TGTGCCAGCAGCTTAGCTCGGGGGGGGTCGAACAATCAGCCCCAGCATTTT; CDR3 protein: CASSLARGGSNNQPQHF
clone size: -; J gene: TRBJ2-3; D gene: TRBD2; V gene: TRBV2; CDR3 DNA: TGTGCCAGCAGCCGACTAGCGGGGGGGCCCACAGATACGCAGTATTTT; CDR3 protein: CASSRLAGGPTDTQYF
clone size: -; J gene: TRBJ1-1; D gene: TRBD1; V gene: TRBV18; CDR3 DNA: TGTGCCAGCTCACCACGTCCGGGACAGGGGGACACTGAAGCTTTCTTT; CDR3 protein: CASSPRPGQGDTEAFF
clone size: -; J gene: TRBJ1-1; D gene: TRBD1; V gene: TRBV10-2; CDR3 DNA: TGCGCCAGCAGTGAGTTAGACAGGGGGTTGGTCACTGAAGCTTTCTTT; CDR3 protein: CASSELDRGLVTEAFF
clone size: -; J gene: TRBJ1-1; D gene: TRBD1; V gene: TRBV7-9; CDR3 DNA: TGTGCCAGCAGCTGGGGACAGAGTCACATAAACACTGAAGCTTTCTTT; CDR3 protein: CASSWGQSHINTEAFF
clone size: -; J gene: TRBJ2-2; D gene: -; V gene: TRBV5-1; CDR3 DNA: TGCGCCAGCCGCTCAGGGTACACCGGGGAGCTGTTTTTT; CDR3 protein: CASRSGYTGELFF
clone size: -; J gene: TRBJ2-7; D gene: -; V gene: TRBV19; CDR3 DNA: TGTGCCAGTAGTATACTACGAGGGCAGGGGACCTACGAGCAGTACTTC; CDR3 protein: CASSILRGQGTYEQYF
clone size: -; J gene: TRBJ1-6; D gene: -; V gene: TRBV7-8; CDR3 DNA: TGTGCCAGCAGCTTAAACCAGGGAACCTATAATTCACCCCTCCACTTT; CDR3 protein: CASSLNQGTYNSPLHF
clone size: -; J gene: TRBJ2-2; D gene: -; V gene: TRBV7-2; CDR3 DNA: TGTGCCAGCAGCTTTCCTAGCGGAGGGGGACCGGGGGAGCTGTTTTTT; CDR3 protein: CASSFPSGGGPGELFF
clone size: -; J gene: TRBJ2-5; D gene: TRBD2; V gene: TRBV7-2; CDR3 DNA: TGTGCCAGCAGCTTAGCTCATGGACTAGCGGGAGGCCCCAGGGAGACCCAGTACTTC; CDR3 protein: CASSLAHGLAGGPRETQYF
clone size: -; J gene: TRBJ1-1; D gene: -; V gene: TRBV7-9; CDR3 DNA: TGTGCCAGCAGCCCGAGACAGGACACTGAAGCTTTCTTT; CDR3 protein: CASSPRQDTEAFF
clone size: -; J gene: TRBJ2-3; D gene: -; V gene: TRBV7-6; CDR3 DNA: TGTGCCAGCAGCTTAGGAACTAGCACAGATACGCAGTATTTT; CDR3 protein: CASSLGTSTDTQYF
clone size: -; J gene: TRBJ2-7; D gene: -; V gene: TRBV9; CDR3 DNA: TGTGCCAGCAGCCCGGCGGGGACTTCCGCCTACGAGCAGTACTTC; CDR3 protein: CASSPAGTSAYEQYF
clone size: -; J gene: TRBJ2-1; D gene: -; V gene: TRBV5-1; CDR3 DNA: TGCGCCAGCAGCTTCGGAGGAAGCTCCTACAATGAGCAGTTCTTC; CDR3 protein: CASSFGGSSYNEQFF
clone size: -; J gene: TRBJ2-1; D gene: TRBD2; V gene: TRBV18; CDR3 DNA: TGTGCCAGCTCACCACGTAGTAGCGGGGTTATTTCCAATGAGCAGTTCTTC; CDR3 protein: CASSPRSSGVISNEQFF
clone size: once; J gene: TRBJ1-4; D gene: -; V gene: TRBV5-1; CDR3 DNA: TGCGCCAGCAGCTTCACAGGGCGGTATGATAATGAAAAACTGTTTTTT; CDR3 protein: CASSFTGRYDNEKLFF
clone size: -; J gene: TRBJ2-1; D gene: TRBD2; V gene: TRBV7-9; CDR3 DNA: TGTGCCAGTTTGACTAGCTGGGCCTACAATGAGCAGTTCTTC; CDR3 protein: CASLTSWAYNEQFF
clone size: -; J gene: TRBJ2-1; D gene: TRBD2; V gene: TRBV5-1; CDR3 DNA: TGCGCCAGCAGTCGTATAGCGGGTTCCTACAATGAGCAGTTCTTC; CDR3 protein: CASSRIAGSYNEQFF
clone size: -; J gene: TRBJ1-1; D gene: -; V gene: TRBV28; CDR3 DNA: TGTGCCAGCAGGTCCTCAGATATTAAGACTGAAGCTTTCTTT; CDR3 protein: CASRSSDIKTEAFF
clone size: -; J gene: TRBJ2-7; D gene: -; V gene: TRBV2; CDR3 DNA: TGTGCCAGCCGCACCATAAGGGACTCCTACGAGCAGTACTTC; CDR3 protein: CASRTIRDSYEQYF
clone size: once; J gene: TRBJ1-3; D gene: -; V gene: TRBV6-5; CDR3 DNA: TGTGCCAGCAGTTTACCGGGACGGAACTCTGGAAACACCATATATTTT; CDR3 protein: CASSLPGRNSGNTIYF
clone size: -; J gene: TRBJ2-1; D gene: -; V gene: TRBV7-9; CDR3 DNA: TGTGCCAGCAGCCCGGGGAGGGGGCGAAATGTCAGCTCCTACAATGAGCAGTTCTTC; CDR3 protein: CASSPGRGRNVSSYNEQFF
clone size: -; J gene: TRBJ1-6; D gene: -; V gene: TRBV27; CDR3 DNA: TGTGCCAGCAGTTTCTCCCCGAATTCACCCCTCCACTTT; CDR3 protein: CASSFSPNSPLHF
clone size: -; J gene: TRBJ1-3; D gene: -; V gene: TRBV11-2; CDR3 DNA: TGTGCCAGCAGCACCCAACAGGGAAGAGACACCATATATTTT; CDR3 protein: CASSTQQGRDTIYF
clone size: -; J gene: TRBJ1-5; D gene: TRBD1; V gene: TRBV2; CDR3 DNA: TGTGCCAGCAGTGGAGACAGGGAGTTGCAGCCCCAGCATTTT; CDR3 protein: CASSGDRELQPQHF
clone size: once; J gene: TRBJ2-3; D gene: TRBD2; V gene: TRBV7-8; CDR3 DNA: TGTGCCAGCAGCTTTTCCACTGCGGGAGGGACAGATACGCAGTATTTT; CDR3 protein: CASSFSTAGGTDTQYF
clone size: -; J gene: TRBJ1-1; D gene: -; V gene: TRBV6-1; CDR3 DNA: TGTGCCAGCAGTGAATTTCGAGGACTGAACACTGAAGCTTTCTTT; CDR3 protein: CASSEFRGLNTEAFF
clone size: once; J gene: TRBJ2-1; D gene: -; V gene: TRBV5-1; CDR3 DNA: TGCGCCAGCAGCTTTTTCGGGGGAGAGGGAAATGAGCAGTTCTTC; CDR3 protein: CASSFFGGEGNEQFF
clone size: -; J gene: TRBJ1-5; D gene: -; V gene: TRBV27; CDR3 DNA: TGTGCCAGCAGTTTCGCAGATAGCAATCAGCCCCAGCATTTT; CDR3 protein: CASSFADSNQPQHF
clone size: once; J gene: TRBJ1-6; D gene: -; V gene: TRBV9; CDR3 DNA: TGTGCCAGCACCCCCGGAGTTGCTCCACCCCTCCACTTT; CDR3 protein: CASTPGVAPPLHF
clone size: -; J gene: TRBJ2-1; D gene: -; V gene: TRBV11-3; CDR3 DNA: TGTGCCAGCAGCGCTCAGGGCGGTGAGCAGTTCTTC; CDR3 protein: CASSAQGGEQFF
clone size: -; J gene: TRBJ1-5; D gene: TRBD1; V gene: TRBV12-5; CDR3 DNA: TGTGCTAGTGGTTTGGGTCTGGAGGACAGGGGTTTGAAGGCACAGCCCCAGCATTTT; CDR3 protein: CASGLGLEDRGLKAQPQHF
clone size: -; J gene: TRBJ2-4; D gene: -; V gene: TRBV6-5; CDR3 DNA: TGTGCCAGCAGTTACGCGGCAGACCTAGCCAAAAACATTCAGTACTTC; CDR3 protein: CASSYAADLAKNIQYF
clone size: -; J gene: TRBJ1-1; D gene: -; V gene: TRBV18; CDR3 DNA: TGTGCCAGCTCATTCCGGAGGGGGACGGACACTGAAGCTTTCTTT; CDR3 protein: CASSFRRGTDTEAFF
clone size: many; J gene: TRBJ1-1; D gene: -; V gene: TRBV18; CDR3 DNA: TGTGCCAGCTCACCAGGGATGAACACTGAAGCTTTCTTT; CDR3 protein: CASSPGMNTEAFF
clone size: -; J gene: TRBJ2-1; D gene: TRBD1; V gene: TRBV7-9; CDR3 DNA: TGTGCCAGCAGCCAGACAGGGGGCATTAATGAGCAGTTCTTC; CDR3 protein: CASSQTGGINEQFF
clone size: -; J gene: TRBJ2-7; D gene: -; V gene: TRBV2; CDR3 DNA: TGTGCCAGCAGTGATTCTAGAAGCTCCTACGAGCAGTACTTC; CDR3 protein: CASSDSRSSYEQYF
clone size: -; J gene: TRBJ1-1; D gene: -; V gene: TRBV2; CDR3 DNA: TGTGCCAGCAGTGAAGGGGGGGGCGGCTACACTGAAGCTTTCTTT; CDR3 protein: CASSEGGGGYTEAFF
clone size: -; J gene: TRBJ2-1; D gene: -; V gene: TRBV7-2; CDR3 DNA: TGTGCCAGCAGCTTAGGTGCAGCCGGGATAGGTGAGCAGTTCTTC; CDR3 protein: CASSLGAAGIGEQFF
clone size: -; J gene: TRBJ1-2; D gene: -; V gene: TRBV5-6; CDR3 DNA: TGTGCCAGCAGCGAGGGACAACCCTCTAACTATGGCTACACCTTC; CDR3 protein: CASSEGQPSNYGYTF